The source of this TCR beta chain is a study of cytomegalovirus exposure and HLA in healthy donors. Amplification used 60 Vbeta primers and 13 Jbeta primers. Data came from immunoSEQ multiplex PCR; TCRdb stores just in-frame clones and leaves some out. The sample has about 55,000 clones; nearly 85% are singletons. Turning to this clone: Its antigen is unidentified.

Germline loops: CDR1 MDHEN, CDR2 SYDVKM. This CDR3 is 14 amino acids long. V dropped 3 bases and J dropped 8 bases, with 14 bases sitting between them. The study, taken as a whole, reports: Prediction of most subjects' HLA-A and HLA-B alleles by TCR beta sequences was reportedly accurate.

The chain couples TRBV28 to TRBJ2-1; D might be TRBD2 (5 bases). Input material: PBMCs. The sequence was collected from a man aged 25-45 years in good health and CMV-seronegative. The CDR3 region is CASSLGGSIDEQFF. The CDR3 DNA is TGTGCCAGCAGTTTGGGCGGGTCTATTGATGAGCAGTTCTTC.